A selection of T cell receptor beta chains follows, all from one sample in a study of radiotherapy plus CTLA-4 blockade in lung cancer. Profiling relied on immunoSEQ multiplex PCR, and the TCRdb table lists in-frame clones only, not all of them. The sample lists 50,000 to 65,000 clones; about three quarters were seen once. The sample consisted of peripheral blood, taken from a patient treated with radiotherapy plus ipilimumab. All receptors derive from a human donor with non-small cell lung cancer whose response to radiotherapy plus ipilimumab could not be evaluated. CDR3s include the opening cysteine and the closing phenylalanine or tryptophan. The D gene is left open where the match is weak. Only some rows state a clone size, as once, few, many or a class for expanded clones.

D | J | size | V | CDR3 | DNA
. | TRBJ2-7 | . | TRBV18 | CASSPRTALYEQYF | TGTGCCAGCTCACCAAGGACAGCTCTCTACGAGCAGTACTTC
. | TRBJ1-1 | . | TRBV28 | CASSLNSLNTEAFF | TGTGCCAGCAGTTTAAACAGCCTGAACACTGAAGCTTTCTTT
TRBD2 | TRBJ2-5 | . | TRBV28 | CASSLREAIQETQYF | TGTGCCAGCAGTTTACGGGAGGCCATACAAGAGACCCAGTACTTC
. | TRBJ2-1 | . | TRBV18 | CASSRGRDNEQFF | TGTGCCAGCTCTCGAGGCAGGGACAATGAGCAGTTCTTC
. | TRBJ2-7 | few | TRBV7-9 | CASSQDRSYEQYF | TGTGCCAGCAGCCAAGACAGATCCTACGAGCAGTACTTC
. | TRBJ1-1 | . | TRBV2 | CASSEWREGRNTEAFF | TGTGCCAGCAGTGAATGGAGGGAGGGGAGAAACACTGAAGCTTTCTTT
TRBD1 | TRBJ2-7 | once | TRBV13 | CASSTGTGSYEQYF | TGTGCCAGCAGCACCGGGACAGGGTCCTACGAGCAGTACTTC
TRBD2 | TRBJ2-3 | once | TRBV5-1 | CASSLAAAGETDTQYF | TGCGCCAGCAGCTTGGCCGCGGCGGGAGAAACAGATACGCAGTATTTT
. | TRBJ2-2 | . | TRBV5-6 | CASSSQQGSGELFF | TGTGCCAGCAGTTCCCAACAGGGCTCCGGGGAGCTGTTTTTT
. | TRBJ1-2 | few | TRBV7-9 | CASSLAGRGYTF | TGTGCCAGCAGCTTAGCGGGGCGTGGCTACACCTTC
. | TRBJ2-2 | . | TRBV4-2 | CASSQDWRGRNTGELFF | TGTGCCAGCAGCCAAGATTGGCGGGGGCGCAACACCGGGGAGCTGTTTTTT
TRBD1 | TRBJ2-7 | . | TRBV18 | CASSPKQGAPYEQYF | TGTGCCAGCTCACCGAAGCAGGGGGCCCCCTACGAGCAGTACTTC
. | TRBJ1-5 | few | TRBV4-2 | CASSQDILQGPTQPQHF | TGTGCCAGCAGCCAAGACATACTACAGGGACCGACTCAGCCCCAGCATTTT
. | TRBJ1-1 | . | TRBV6-5 | CASSPGTLRTEAFF | TGTGCCAGCAGTCCCGGGACTTTACGAACTGAAGCTTTCTTT
TRBD2 | TRBJ2-5 | few | TRBV9 | CASSVASGGEQETQYF | TGTGCCAGCAGCGTAGCTAGCGGGGGCGAACAAGAGACCCAGTACTTC
TRBD1 | TRBJ1-6 | . | TRBV18 | CASSPPDRGPDSPLHF | TGTGCCAGCTCACCACCGGACAGGGGGCCGGATTCACCCCTCCACTTT
. | TRBJ1-4 | few | TRBV18 | CASSSGGLEKLFF | TGTGCCAGCTCGTCCGGGGGACTTGAAAAACTGTTTTTT
. | TRBJ2-7 | . | TRBV6-5 | CASSFIYEQYF | TGTGCCAGCAGTTTTATCTACGAGCAGTACTTC
TRBD1 | TRBJ2-7 | . | TRBV27 | CASSLSDRSEQYF | TGTGCCAGCAGTTTATCGGACAGGTCCGAGCAGTACTTC
. | TRBJ2-3 | . | TRBV4-1 | CASSQEVTDTDTQYF | TGCGCCAGCAGCCAAGAAGTGACAGACACAGATACGCAGTATTTT
. | TRBJ2-7 | . | TRBV4-1 | CASSQEHILGPYEQYF | TGCGCCAGCAGCCAAGAACATATCCTTGGGCCCTACGAGCAGTACTTC
TRBD2 | TRBJ2-1 | few | TRBV2 | CAIGLAGGPSPYNEQFF | TGTGCCATAGGACTAGCGGGAGGGCCGTCCCCTTACAATGAGCAGTTCTTC
TRBD2 | TRBJ2-3 | . | TRBV5-1 | CASSLVLSGGADTQYF | TGCGCCAGCAGCTTGGTGCTTAGCGGGGGTGCAGATACGCAGTATTTT
. | TRBJ2-4 | once | TRBV7-9 | CASSLELAKNIQYF | TGTGCCAGCAGCTTAGAACTAGCCAAAAACATTCAGTACTTC
TRBD2 | TRBJ2-6 | . | TRBV5-6 | CASSSGGVRVANVLTF | TGTGCCAGCAGTTCGGGGGGAGTTCGGGTGGCCAACGTCCTGACTTTC
TRBD1 | TRBJ1-2 | . | TRBV11-2 | CASSPQGGGQGTYGYTF | TGTGCCAGCAGCCCACAAGGAGGTGGACAGGGGACCTATGGCTACACCTTC
. | TRBJ1-2 | . | TRBV5-5 | CASSPDSLYGYTF | TGTGCCAGCAGCCCGGACAGCCTCTATGGCTACACCTTC
TRBD2 | TRBJ2-2 | . | TRBV7-8 | CASSFGGLAGATGELFF | TGTGCCAGCAGCTTCGGGGGACTAGCGGGAGCGACCGGGGAGCTGTTTTTT
TRBD1 | TRBJ1-2 | . | TRBV7-8 | CASSWDSNGYTF | TGTGCCAGCAGCTGGGACAGCAATGGCTACACCTTC
TRBD1 | TRBJ1-3 | . | TRBV5-1 | CASSQQGALSGNTIYF | TGCGCCAGCAGCCAACAGGGGGCCCTCTCTGGAAACACCATATATTTT
TRBD1 | TRBJ2-1 | . | TRBV6-1 | CASNPGTAYSNEQFF | TGTGCCAGCAACCCCGGGACAGCCTATAGCAATGAGCAGTTCTTC
TRBD2 | TRBJ2-7 | . | TRBV19 | CASSSTLAGASEQYF | TGTGCCAGTAGTTCTACACTAGCGGGAGCGTCCGAGCAGTACTTC
. | TRBJ1-5 | . | TRBV10-1 | CASPLYVIDQPQHF | TGCGCCAGCCCGCTCTACGTTATCGATCAGCCCCAGCATTTT
. | TRBJ1-2 | . | TRBV6-1 | CASSEVRQGYSGRHGYTF | TGTGCCAGCAGTGAAGTCCGGCAGGGATACTCAGGGAGGCATGGCTACACCTTC
. | TRBJ2-1 | . | TRBV18 | CASSPGSGGLIDEQFF | TGTGCCAGCTCTCCAGGCTCAGGGGGGCTAATCGATGAGCAGTTCTTC
. | TRBJ1-3 | once | TRBV7-8 | CASSFSQNTIYF | TGTGCCAGCAGCTTCTCCCAGAACACCATATATTTT
TRBD2 | TRBJ2-3 | . | TRBV7-8 | CASSLGLLGPTDTQYF | TGTGCCAGCAGCTTGGGACTATTGGGCCCCACAGATACGCAGTATTTT
. | TRBJ2-5 | . | TRBV7-3 | CASSPDYMGETQYF | TGTGCCAGCAGCCCTGACTACATGGGAGAGACCCAGTACTTC
TRBD1 | TRBJ2-2 | . | TRBV5-4 | CASSSTGPNTGELFF | TGTGCCTCGTCATCGACAGGGCCGAACACCGGGGAGCTGTTTTTT
. | TRBJ2-3 | . | TRBV27 | CASSLEVTDTQYF | TGTGCCAGCAGTTTGGAGGTCACAGATACGCAGTATTTT
TRBD1 | TRBJ1-4 | few | TRBV28 | CASRETRGPENEKLFF | TGTGCCAGCAGGGAAACCAGGGGGCCCGAGAATGAAAAACTGTTTTTT